This TCR beta chain is drawn from a study of blood T cells in healthy people across ages. Through a sample-barcoded 5' primer and a J-beta primer mix, a second PCR was run for roughly 6 to 11 cycles. TCRdb independently ran MiXCR on the 5' RACE reads; one entry per CDR3 protein. The repertoire holds around 1,000,000 distinct CDR3 sequences, about 23% seen once, with approximately 0.7% in the top ten. This clonotype occurred a few times. A further study also used this sample, focusing on T cells of mothers and their children. That source notes: Every mother produced more than 9 million TCR beta CDR3 reads, whereas every child provided around 3 million. Evidence of persistent microchimeric T cell clones was absent.

The clonotype was recovered from a girl aged 2 to 9 in good health. The specimen was blood.

The CDR3 region is CSVDQGADRGYTF. In DNA, the CDR3 is TGCAGCGTTGATCAGGGGGCGGATCGTGGCTACACCTTC. The V gene is TRBV29-1, the J gene TRBJ1-2, with 8 bases lining up with TRBD1. V lost 3 bases, J lost 7 bases, and 7 bases stayed unmatched. The CDR3 runs to 13 residues. CDR1 SQVTM and CDR2 ANQGSEA come from the germline V gene.